This T cell receptor beta chain was retrieved from a study of cytomegalovirus exposure and HLA in healthy donors. Study-wide findings and caveats: Cytomegalovirus-associated TCR beta chains were listed, numbering 164. Researchers reported that a few CMV-associated chains were confirmed in vitro as CMV antigen-specific.

This CDR3 has 15 residues. V trimming: 1 base; J trimming: 2 bases; junction bases outside the gene matches: 3. In germline, CDR1 is SGHRS, CDR2 YFSETQ. Only in-frame clones appear in the TCRdb table, and some are missing; sequencing was by immunoSEQ multiplex PCR. The table includes some 38,000 clones, 85% to 95% detected once. On this clone itself: The antigen is unknown.

Sequencing was performed on PBMCs. This sequence was found in a man younger than 35 in good health and CMV-seronegative. The chain employs TRBV5-1 and TRBJ2-1; 7 nucleotides agree with TRBD2. CDR3 nucleotides: TGCGCCAGCAGCTTGAGTCTAGCGGCCTACAATGAGCAGTTCTTC. Its protein product is CASSLSLAAYNEQFF.